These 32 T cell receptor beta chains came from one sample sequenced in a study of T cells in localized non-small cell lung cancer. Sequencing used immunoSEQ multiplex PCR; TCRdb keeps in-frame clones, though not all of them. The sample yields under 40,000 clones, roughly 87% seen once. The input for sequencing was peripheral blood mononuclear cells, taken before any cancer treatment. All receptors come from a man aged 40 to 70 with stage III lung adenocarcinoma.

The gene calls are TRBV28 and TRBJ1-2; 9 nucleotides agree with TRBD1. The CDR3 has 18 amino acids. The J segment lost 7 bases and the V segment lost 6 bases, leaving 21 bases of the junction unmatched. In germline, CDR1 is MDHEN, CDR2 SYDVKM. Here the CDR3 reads CASSRLPAFRTGEFGYTF. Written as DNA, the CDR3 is TGTGCCAGCAGCCGTCTCCCCGCCTTTAGGACAGGGGAGTTTGGCTACACCTTC.

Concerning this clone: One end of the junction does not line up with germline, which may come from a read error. The CDR3 region has the DNA TGCGCCAGCGGCCATGGACAGGGGGTCTACTATGGCTACACCTTC. Translation gives CASGHGQGVYYGYTF. The V gene is TRBV4-3, the J gene TRBJ1-2; 10 bases match TRBD1. The CDR3 runs 15 residues. The germline gives CDR1 LGHNA, CDR2 YSLEER.

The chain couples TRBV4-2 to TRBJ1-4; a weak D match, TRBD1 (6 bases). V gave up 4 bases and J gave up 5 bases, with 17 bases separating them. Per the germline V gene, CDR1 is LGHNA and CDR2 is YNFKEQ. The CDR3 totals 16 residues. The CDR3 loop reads CASSRVARDKNEKLFF. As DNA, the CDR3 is TGTGCCAGCAGCCGAGTCGCCCGGGACAAGAATGAAAAACTGTTTTTT.

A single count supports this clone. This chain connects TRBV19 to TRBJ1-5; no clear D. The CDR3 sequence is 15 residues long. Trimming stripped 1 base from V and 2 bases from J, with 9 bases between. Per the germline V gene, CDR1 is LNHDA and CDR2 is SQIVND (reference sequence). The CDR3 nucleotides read TGTGCCAGTAGTATAGCAGGCGGCGGCAATCAGCCCCAGCATTTT. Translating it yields CASSIAGGGNQPQHF. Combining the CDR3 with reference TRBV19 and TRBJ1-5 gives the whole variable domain DGGITQSPKYLFRKEGQNVTLSCEQNLNHDAMYWYRQDPGQGLRLIYYSQIVNDFQKGDIAEGYSVSREKKESFPLTVTSAQKNPTAFYLCASSIAGGGNQPQHFGDGTRLSIL.

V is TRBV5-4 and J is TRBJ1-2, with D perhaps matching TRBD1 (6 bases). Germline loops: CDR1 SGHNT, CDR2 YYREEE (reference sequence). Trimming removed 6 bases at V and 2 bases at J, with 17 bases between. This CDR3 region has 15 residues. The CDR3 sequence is CASKAGGVWNYGYTF. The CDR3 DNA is TGTGCCAGCAAAGCGGGGGGCGTTTGGAACTATGGCTACACCTTC.

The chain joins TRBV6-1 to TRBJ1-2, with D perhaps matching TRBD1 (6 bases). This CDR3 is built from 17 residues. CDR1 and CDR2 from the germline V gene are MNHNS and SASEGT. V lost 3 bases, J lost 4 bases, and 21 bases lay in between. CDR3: CASSDRPGGAYPYGYTF. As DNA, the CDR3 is TGTGCCAGCAGTGACCGGCCTGGGGGGGCCTACCCCTATGGCTACACCTTC.

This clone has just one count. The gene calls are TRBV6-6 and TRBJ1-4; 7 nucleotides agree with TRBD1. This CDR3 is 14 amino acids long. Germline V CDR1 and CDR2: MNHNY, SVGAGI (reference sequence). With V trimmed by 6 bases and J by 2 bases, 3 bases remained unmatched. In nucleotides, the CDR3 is TGTGCCAGCAGCGTGACAGGGACTAATGAAAAACTGTTTTTT. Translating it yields CASSVTGTNEKLFF.

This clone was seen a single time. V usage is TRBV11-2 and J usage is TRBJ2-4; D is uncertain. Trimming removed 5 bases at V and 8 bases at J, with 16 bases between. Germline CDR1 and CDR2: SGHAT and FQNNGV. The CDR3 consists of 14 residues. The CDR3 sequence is CASSPFRSADIQYF. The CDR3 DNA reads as TGTGCCAGCAGCCCTTTTAGGTCGGCGGACATTCAGTACTTC.

The CDR3 sequence is CASGQRSGNTIYF. CDR3 nucleotides: TGTGCCAGCGGGCAACGCTCTGGAAACACCATATATTTT. The chain couples TRBV6-5 to TRBJ1-3; D unclear. In germline, CDR1 is MNHEY, CDR2 SVGAGI. Trimming left V 8 bases short and J 0 bases short, with 8 bases between. The CDR3 has 13 amino acids.

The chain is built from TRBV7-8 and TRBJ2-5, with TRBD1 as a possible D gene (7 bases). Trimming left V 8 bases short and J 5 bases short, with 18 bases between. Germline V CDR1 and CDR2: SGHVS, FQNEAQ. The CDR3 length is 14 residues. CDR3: CASFGGTEYETQYF. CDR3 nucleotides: TGTGCCAGCTTTGGGGGGACAGAATATGAGACCCAGTACTTC.

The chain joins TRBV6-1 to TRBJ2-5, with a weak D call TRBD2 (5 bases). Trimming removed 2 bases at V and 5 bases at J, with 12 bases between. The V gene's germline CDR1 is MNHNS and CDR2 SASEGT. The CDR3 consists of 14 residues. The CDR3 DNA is TGTGCCAGCAGTGAATACGGGTCGGGGGAGACCCAGTACTTC. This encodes CASSEYGSGETQYF.

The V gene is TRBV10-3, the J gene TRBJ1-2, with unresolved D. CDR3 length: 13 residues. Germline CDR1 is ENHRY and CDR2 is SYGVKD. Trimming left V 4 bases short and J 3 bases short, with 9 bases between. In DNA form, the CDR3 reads TGTGCCATCAGTGTGGAGACACACTATGGCTACACCTTC. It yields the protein CAISVETHYGYTF.

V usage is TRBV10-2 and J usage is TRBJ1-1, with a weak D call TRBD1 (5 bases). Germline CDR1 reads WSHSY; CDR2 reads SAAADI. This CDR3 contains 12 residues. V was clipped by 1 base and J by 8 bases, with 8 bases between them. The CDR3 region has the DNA TGCGCCAGCAGTGAGTTTGACAGCGAAGCTTTCTTT. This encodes CASSEFDSEAFF.

CDR3 region: CASRLKEGSEAFF. CDR3 in DNA: TGTGCCAGCAGGTTGAAGGAAGGTTCTGAAGCTTTCTTT. The chain joins TRBV6-4 to TRBJ1-1; D not resolved. Deletions cut 6 bases from V and 6 bases from J, with 14 bases between. The CDR3 runs to 13 residues. CDR1 and CDR2 from the germline V gene are MRHNA and SNTAGT.

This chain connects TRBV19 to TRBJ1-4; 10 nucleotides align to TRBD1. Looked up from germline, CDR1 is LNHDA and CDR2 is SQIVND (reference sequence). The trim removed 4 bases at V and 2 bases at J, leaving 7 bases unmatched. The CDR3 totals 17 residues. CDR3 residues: CASSTPGQGVTNEKLFF. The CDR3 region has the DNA TGTGCCAGTAGTACCCCTGGACAGGGGGTTACTAATGAAAAACTGTTTTTT.

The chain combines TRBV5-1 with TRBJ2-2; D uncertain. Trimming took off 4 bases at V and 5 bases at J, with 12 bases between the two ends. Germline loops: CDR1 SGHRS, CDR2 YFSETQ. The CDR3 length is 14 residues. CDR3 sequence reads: CASSAVLETGELFF. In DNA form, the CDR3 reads TGCGCCAGCAGCGCAGTCTTAGAAACCGGGGAGCTGTTTTTT.

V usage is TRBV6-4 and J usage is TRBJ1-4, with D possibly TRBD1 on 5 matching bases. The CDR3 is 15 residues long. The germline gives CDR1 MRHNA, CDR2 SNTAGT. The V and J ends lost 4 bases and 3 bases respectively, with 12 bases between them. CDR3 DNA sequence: TGTGCCAGCAGTGTGGACATGGGATCTAATGAAAAACTGTTTTTT. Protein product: CASSVDMGSNEKLFF.

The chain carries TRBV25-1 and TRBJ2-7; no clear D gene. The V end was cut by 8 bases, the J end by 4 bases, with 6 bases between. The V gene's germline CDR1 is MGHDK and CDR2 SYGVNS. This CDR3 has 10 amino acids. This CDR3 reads CASPLYEQYF. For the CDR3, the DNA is TGTGCCAGCCCATTATACGAGCAGTACTTC.

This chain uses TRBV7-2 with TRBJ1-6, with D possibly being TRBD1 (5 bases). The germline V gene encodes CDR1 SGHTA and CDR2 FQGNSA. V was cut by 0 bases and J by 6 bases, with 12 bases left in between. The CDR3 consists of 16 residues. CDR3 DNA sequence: TGTGCCAGCAGCTTAGCCGGACAAGGGCTTAATTCACCCCTCCACTTT. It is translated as CASSLAGQGLNSPLHF. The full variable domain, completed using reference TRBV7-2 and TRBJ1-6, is GAGVSQSPSNKVTEKGKDVELRCDPISGHTALYWYRQSLGQGLEFLIYFQGNSAPDKSGLPSDRFSAERTGGSVSTLTIQRTQQEDSAVYLCASSLAGQGLNSPLHFGNGTRLTVT.

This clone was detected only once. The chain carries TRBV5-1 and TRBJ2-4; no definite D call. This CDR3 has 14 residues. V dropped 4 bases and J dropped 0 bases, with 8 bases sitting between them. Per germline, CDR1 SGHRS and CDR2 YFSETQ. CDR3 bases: TGCGCCAGCAGCGAGGACCCAGCCAAAAACATTCAGTACTTC. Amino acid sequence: CASSEDPAKNIQYF.

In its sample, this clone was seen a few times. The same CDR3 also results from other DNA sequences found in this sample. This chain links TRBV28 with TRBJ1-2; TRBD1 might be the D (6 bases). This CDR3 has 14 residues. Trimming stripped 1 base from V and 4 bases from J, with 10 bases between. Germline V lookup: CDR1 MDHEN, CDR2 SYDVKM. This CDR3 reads CASSLLARGYGYTF. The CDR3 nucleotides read TGTGCCAGCAGTTTATTGGCCAGGGGCTATGGCTACACCTTC.

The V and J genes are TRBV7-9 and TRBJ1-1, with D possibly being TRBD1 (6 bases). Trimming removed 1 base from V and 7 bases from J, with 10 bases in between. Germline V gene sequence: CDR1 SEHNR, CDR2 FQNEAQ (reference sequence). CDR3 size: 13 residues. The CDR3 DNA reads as TGTGCCAGCAGCTTAGAGGGACACCTTGAAGCTTTCTTT. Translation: CASSLEGHLEAFF.

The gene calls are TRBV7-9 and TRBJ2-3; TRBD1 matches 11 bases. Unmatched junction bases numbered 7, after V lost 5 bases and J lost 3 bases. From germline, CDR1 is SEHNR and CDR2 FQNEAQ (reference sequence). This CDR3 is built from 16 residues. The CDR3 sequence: CASSPRTGGLTDTQYF. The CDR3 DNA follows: TGTGCCAGCAGCCCAAGGACAGGGGGCTTAACAGATACGCAGTATTTT.

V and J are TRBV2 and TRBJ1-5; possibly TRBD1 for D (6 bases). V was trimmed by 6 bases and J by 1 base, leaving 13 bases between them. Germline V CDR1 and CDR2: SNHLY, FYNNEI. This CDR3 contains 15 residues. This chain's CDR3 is CASRGGRASNQPQHF. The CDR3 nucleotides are TGTGCCAGCAGAGGGGGGCGCGCGAGCAATCAGCCCCAGCATTTT.

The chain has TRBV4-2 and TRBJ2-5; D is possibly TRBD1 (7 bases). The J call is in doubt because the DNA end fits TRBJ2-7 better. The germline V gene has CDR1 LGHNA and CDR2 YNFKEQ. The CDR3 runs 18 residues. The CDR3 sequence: CASSQDSGGTAQSYEQYF. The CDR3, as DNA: TGTGCCAGCAGCCAAGACTCCGGCGGGACAGCACAATCCTACGAGCAGTACTTC.

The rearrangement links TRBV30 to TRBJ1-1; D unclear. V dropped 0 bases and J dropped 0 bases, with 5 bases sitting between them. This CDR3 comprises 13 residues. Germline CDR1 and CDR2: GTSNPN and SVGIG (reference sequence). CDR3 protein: CAWSVVMNTEAFF. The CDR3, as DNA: TGTGCCTGGAGTGTAGTTATGAACACTGAAGCTTTCTTT.

CDR3 in amino acids: CASSQVSGGAANIQYF. CDR3 nucleotides: TGCGCCAGCAGCCAAGTTAGCGGGGGGGCTGCAAACATTCAGTACTTC. J is TRBJ2-4 and V is TRBV4-1; TRBD2 aligns across 11 bases. J gave up 6 bases and V 1 base, and 5 bases lay outside the gene matches. CDR1 is MGHRA, CDR2 YSYEKL, per germline. The CDR3 covers 16 residues.

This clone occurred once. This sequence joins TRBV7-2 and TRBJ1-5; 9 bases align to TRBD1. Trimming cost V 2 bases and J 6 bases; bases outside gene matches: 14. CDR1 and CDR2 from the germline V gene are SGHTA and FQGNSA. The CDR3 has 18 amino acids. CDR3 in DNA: TGTGCCAGCAGCTTAAGTTACCGGGACAGGGTTGGACGTCAGCCCCAGCATTTT. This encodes CASSLSYRDRVGRQPQHF.

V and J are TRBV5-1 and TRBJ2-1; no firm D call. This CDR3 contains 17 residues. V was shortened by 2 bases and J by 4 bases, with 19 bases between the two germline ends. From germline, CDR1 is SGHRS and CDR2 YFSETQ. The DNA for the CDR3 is TGCGCCAGCAGCTTTATCCTTGAACCCACTCAATACAATGAGCAGTTCTTC. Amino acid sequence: CASSFILEPTQYNEQFF.

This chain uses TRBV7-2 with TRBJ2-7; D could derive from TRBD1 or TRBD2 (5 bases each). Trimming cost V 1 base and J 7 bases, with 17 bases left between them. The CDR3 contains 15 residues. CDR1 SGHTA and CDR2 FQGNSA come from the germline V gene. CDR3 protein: CASSLVGGEGFEQYF. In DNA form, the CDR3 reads TGTGCCAGCAGCTTAGTCGGCGGCGAGGGGTTTGAGCAGTACTTC.

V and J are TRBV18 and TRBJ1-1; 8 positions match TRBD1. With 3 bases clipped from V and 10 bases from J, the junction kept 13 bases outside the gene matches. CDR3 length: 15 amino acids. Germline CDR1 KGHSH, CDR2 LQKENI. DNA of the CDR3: TGTGCCAGCTCACCCCCGGGACAGGCCAAGGGATTAGCTTTCTTT. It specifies CASSPPGQAKGLAFF.

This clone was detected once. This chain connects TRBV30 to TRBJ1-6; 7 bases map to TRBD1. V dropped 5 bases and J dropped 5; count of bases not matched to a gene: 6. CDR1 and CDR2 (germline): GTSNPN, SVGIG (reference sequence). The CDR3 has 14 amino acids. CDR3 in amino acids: CAWHRDSHNSPLHF. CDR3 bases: TGTGCCTGGCACCGGGACAGCCATAATTCACCCCTCCACTTT. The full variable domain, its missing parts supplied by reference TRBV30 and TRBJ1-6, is SQTIHQWPATLVQPVGSPLSLECTVEGTSNPNLYWYRQAAGRGLQLLFYSVGIGQISSEVPQNLSASRPQDRQFILSSKKLLLSDSGFYLCAWHRDSHNSPLHFGNGTRLTVT.